Listed below are T cell receptor beta chains from one sample, sequenced in a study of shared clonotypes between healthy human individuals. TCRdb's copy holds only in-frame clones and misses some; the assay was immunoSEQ multiplex PCR. The sample shows roughly 2,000,000 clones, about 94% of them seen only once. The sample comprised naive CD8+ T cells sorted from blood. All receptors derive from a man between 18 and 35 years old in good health. Both conserved end residues are part of each CDR3. D genes are given only for firm matches. Clone size appears in some rows only: once, few, many, or a class for an expanded clone.

TRBD2	-	TRBV27	TRBJ2-3	TGTGCCAGCAGGGGAACTAGCGGGGCTAGCACAGATACGCAGTATTTT	CASRGTSGASTDTQYF
-	once	TRBV2	TRBJ1-5	TGTGCCAGCAGTTCCCTAGCCGCTAGCAATCAGCCCCAGCATTTT	CASSSLAASNQPQHF
TRBD1	-	TRBV28	TRBJ2-7	TGTGCCAGCAGTTTCACAGGGGGCGCGGGGGAGCAGTACTTC	CASSFTGGAGEQYF
TRBD1	-	TRBV5-1	TRBJ1-1	TGCGCCAGCAGCTTGGAAGTGGGACAGGGGGCGGAAGCTTTCTTT	CASSLEVGQGAEAFF
-	-	TRBV7-8	TRBJ2-5	TGTGCCAGCAGCTCTTGGGTGGGAGAGTTCCAAGAGACCCAGTACTTC	CASSSWVGEFQETQYF
-	-	TRBV7-9	TRBJ1-4	TGTGCCAGCAGCTTTATTGGCGAAAAACTGTTTTTT	CASSFIGEKLFF
-	-	TRBV5-6	TRBJ1-4	TGTGCCAGCAGCTTGGATCGAGCAGCTAATGAAAAACTGTTTTTT	CASSLDRAANEKLFF
-	-	TRBV14	TRBJ2-1	TGTGCCAGCAGCCACCCGGGACTTTACAATGAGCAGTTCTTC	CASSHPGLYNEQFF
TRBD2	once	TRBV2	TRBJ2-1	TGTGCCAGCCGGGACTATGTCAACGGTGAGCAGTTCTTC	CASRDYVNGEQFF
-	-	TRBV4-3	TRBJ2-1	TGCGCCAGCAGCCAAGCTAGGGTTTCCTACAATGAGCAGTTCTTC	CASSQARVSYNEQFF
-	-	TRBV28	TRBJ1-5	TGTGCCAGCACCCCGAAGAGTCTGGGTCAGCCCCAGCATTTT	CASTPKSLGQPQHF
-	-	TRBV20-1	TRBJ2-1	TGCAGTGCAAGAGAGGGAAATGAGCAGTTCTTC	CSAREGNEQFF
-	-	TRBV27	TRBJ1-6	TGTGCCAGCAGTTTTATCGGGTCGGATTCACCCCTCCACTTT	CASSFIGSDSPLHF
-	-	TRBV28	TRBJ2-3	TGTGCCAGCAGTTACGGCGAGGGGTCTGGGACAGATACGCAGTATTTT	CASSYGEGSGTDTQYF
-	-	TRBV7-9	TRBJ2-5	TGTGCCAGCAGCGGACGGGACAACCAAGAGACCCAGTACTTC	CASSGRDNQETQYF
TRBD2	-	TRBV29-1	TRBJ2-1	TGCAGCGGATATGGTTCGGGAGGGGTCCACAATGAGCAGTTCTTC	CSGYGSGGVHNEQFF
-	-	TRBV5-1	TRBJ1-1	TGCGCCAGCCGGAGGGCGTTAGCCACTGAAGCTTTCTTT	CASRRALATEAFF
-	-	TRBV27	TRBJ2-3	TGTGCCAGTATCTCGGGGCATACGCAGTATTTT	CASISGHTQYF
-	-	TRBV28	TRBJ1-5	TGTGCCAGCGGGGCCAGGGGAATTGAGCTTAGCAATCAGCCCCAGCATTTT	CASGARGIELSNQPQHF
TRBD1	-	TRBV4-2	TRBJ2-6	TGTGCCAGCAGCCAAGATGCGGGACAGGGGGTTTTTTACTCTGGGGCCAACGTCCTGACTTTC	CASSQDAGQGVFYSGANVLTF
-	-	TRBV27	TRBJ1-1	TGTGCCAGCAGTTTATTGGGGGGGTACACTGAAGCTTTCTTT	CASSLLGGYTEAFF
-	-	TRBV7-9	TRBJ2-2	TGTGCCAGCAGCTCCCGCCTCGCCGGGGAGCTGTTTTTT	CASSSRLAGELFF
-	-	TRBV19	TRBJ1-1	TGTGCCAGTAGTATCGGGTACACTGAAGCTTTCTTT	CASSIGYTEAFF
TRBD2	-	TRBV6-5	TRBJ2-7	TGTGCCAGCAGAACGGGGGGAGCCGTGATCTACGAGCAGTACTTC	CASRTGGAVIYEQYF
-	-	TRBV10-3	TRBJ2-1	TGTGCCATCAGTGAGTCGATACCAGGAGGATCCTACAATGAGCAGTTCTTC	CAISESIPGGSYNEQFF
-	-	TRBV7-9	TRBJ1-1	TGTGCCAGCAGCCCCCCCCAGGCAGGGGAGAACACTGAAGCTTTCTTT	CASSPPQAGENTEAFF
-	-	TRBV29-1	TRBJ2-3	TGCAGCGTTGAAGTTGGCACAGGGAAGCCCCCCTGGGGGGCGCAGTATTTT	CSVEVGTGKPPWGAQYF
-	-	TRBV9	TRBJ2-7	TGTGCCAGCAGCGTGGGGGGGCAGACCTACGAGCAGTACTTC	CASSVGGQTYEQYF
TRBD2	-	TRBV14	TRBJ2-1	TGTGCCAGCAGCCAATATCCGGGACTATTCTACAATGAGCAGTTCTTC	CASSQYPGLFYNEQFF
-	-	TRBV27	TRBJ2-6	TGTGCCAGCAGTCTAAGCACGGGGGCCAACGTCCTGACTTTC	CASSLSTGANVLTF
TRBD2	-	TRBV5-4	TRBJ2-7	TGTGCCAGCAGCCGGGGGGGGCCAGAGTACGAGCAGTACTTC	CASSRGGPEYEQYF
TRBD1	-	TRBV27	TRBJ2-3	TGTGCCAGCAGTTTATCAGGCCAGGGGGTGGGCACAGATACGCAGTATTTT	CASSLSGQGVGTDTQYF
TRBD1	-	TRBV6-5	TRBJ2-5	TGTGCCGTGAGGGACAGGGGAGAGACCCAGTACTTC	CAVRDRGETQYF
TRBD1	-	TRBV6-1	TRBJ1-1	TGTGCCAGCAGTGAAAGGGGGCTGGATGAAGCTTTCTTT	CASSERGLDEAFF
-	-	TRBV13	TRBJ2-3	TGTGCCAGCAGCTTAACGGCTGGGGACTTCTTTACAGATACGCAGTATTTT	CASSLTAGDFFTDTQYF
-	-	TRBV6-1	TRBJ1-2	TGTGCCAGCAGTGAATCCTGGGTGTATGACTATGGCTACACCTTC	CASSESWVYDYGYTF
-	-	TRBV29-1	TRBJ2-2	TGCAGCGTTGTGTTTCGGGGTACCGGGGAGCTGTTTTTT	CSVVFRGTGELFF
-	once	TRBV4-1	TRBJ2-3	TGCGCCAGCAGCCAAGGCCTAGCGTCCCTTCTGGATACGCAGTATTTT	CASSQGLASLLDTQYF
TRBD1	-	TRBV5-6	TRBJ2-7	TGTGCCAGCAGCTTGGGGACAGGGTTCTACGAGCAGTACTTC	CASSLGTGFYEQYF
TRBD1	-	TRBV11-2	TRBJ1-6	TGTGCCAGCAGTTCACCCGGGACAGGGTTTTCTAATTCACCCCTCCACTTT	CASSSPGTGFSNSPLHF
-	-	TRBV27	TRBJ1-1	TGTGCCAGCAGTGTAGTCCCTAATGGATACACTGAAGCTTTCTTT	CASSVVPNGYTEAFF
-	-	TRBV7-6	TRBJ2-5	TGTGCCAGCAGCTTAAGCCTCCCTGGGGATATACAAGAGACCCAGTACTTC	CASSLSLPGDIQETQYF
-	-	TRBV2	TRBJ1-5	TGTGCCAGCAGTCCAGGGGAGGTGAGCAATCAGCCCCAGCATTTT	CASSPGEVSNQPQHF
-	-	TRBV27	TRBJ1-1	TGTGCCAGCAGTTTTTCCCTCGGCGGTGAAGCTTTCTTT	CASSFSLGGEAFF
-	few	TRBV6-1	TRBJ1-1	TGTGCCAGCAGTGAAGCGGAGACAGGATGGGAGACTGAAGCTTTCTTT	CASSEAETGWETEAFF
-	-	TRBV30	TRBJ2-7	TGTGCCTGGAGTCCCCCCCTGGCTGGGCAGTACTTC	CAWSPPLAGQYF
-	-	TRBV25-1	TRBJ2-3	TGTGCCAGCAGTGAATCCGCTAGCGGCACAGATACGCAGTATTTT	CASSESASGTDTQYF
-	-	TRBV7-9	TRBJ1-1	TGTGCCAGCAGCCCTACATTGGGGGGTCCTATGAACACTGAAGCTTTCTTT	CASSPTLGGPMNTEAFF
-	-	TRBV11-2	TRBJ2-5	TGTGCCAGCAGCCTGGTGTGGGGGCAAGAGACCCAGTACTTC	CASSLVWGQETQYF
-	-	TRBV28	TRBJ1-4	TGTGCCAGCACTTCCCTTCGCGACACAGGGGAAAAACTGTTTTTT	CASTSLRDTGEKLFF
-	-	TRBV4-1	TRBJ2-3	TGCGCCAGCAGCCAAGGGGAAGATACGCAGTATTTT	CASSQGEDTQYF
TRBD2	-	TRBV27	TRBJ2-1	TGTGCCAGCAGTTTAAGTGGGGGGACTAGTGAGGAGCAGTTCTTC	CASSLSGGTSEEQFF
-	-	TRBV9	TRBJ2-3	TGTGCCAGCAGCACGGGGACCCCCACAGATACGCAGTATTTT	CASSTGTPTDTQYF
-	-	TRBV5-4	TRBJ2-7	TGTGCCAGCAGCCCGACGGGAAGCGAGCAGTACTTC	CASSPTGSEQYF
-	-	TRBV6-5	TRBJ2-1	TGTGCCAGCAGTTACTCGACCGGCGAAACCTACAATGAGCAGTTCTTC	CASSYSTGETYNEQFF
-	-	TRBV5-6	TRBJ1-4	TGTGCCAGCAGCTCAATTCCATCGATTGAAAAACTGTTTTTT	CASSSIPSIEKLFF
-	-	TRBV6-1	TRBJ2-7	TGTGCCAGCAGTTCGCTGTACGAGCAGTACTTC	CASSSLYEQYF
TRBD2	once	TRBV27	TRBJ2-5	TGTGCCAGCAGTTTATTGGAACCCTTAGCGGGAGGAGAGACCCAGTACTTC	CASSLLEPLAGGETQYF